The 22 T cell receptor beta chains below all came from one sample that was sequenced in a study of CD8+CD57+ T cells in acquired aplastic anemia. CD8+CD57+ cell expansion had been shown by flow cytometry in patients chosen for sequencing. CDR3 and TCR beta VDJ profiling relied on a genomic DNA template. MiXCR, applied by TCRdb to the reads, yields one record per CDR3 protein. The table shows roughly 170,000 distinct CDR3 sequences, with roughly 50% occurring only once. The sample comprised sorted CD4+, CD8+, or CD8+CD57+ T cells (not recorded which) from PBMCs. The origin of the receptors is a human donor with aplastic anemia.

The table lists this clonotype with a few counts. The chain couples TRBV28 to TRBJ2-7; the D gene is possibly TRBD2 (6 bases). Germline V gives CDR1 MDHEN, CDR2 SYDVKM. The V gene lost 6 bases and the J gene lost 4 bases, with 16 bases spanning the gap. There are 14 residues in the CDR3. CDR3 sequence: CASSRGGISYEQYF. The DNA of the CDR3 is TGTGCCAGCAGCCGTGGGGGGATCTCGTACGAGCAGTACTTC. The variable domain in full, with the rest retrieved from reference TRBV28 and TRBJ2-7, is DVKVTQSSRYLVKRTGEKVFLECVQDMDHENMFWYRQDPGLGLRLIYFSYDVKMKEKGDIPEGYSVSREKKERFSLILESASTNQTSMYLCASSRGGISYEQYFGPGTRLTVT.

This clonotype was counted only a few times. The chain links TRBV20-1 to TRBJ1-5; weak D call: TRBD1 (5 bases). Germline CDR1 DFQATT, CDR2 SNEGSKA (reference sequence). Trimming removed 3 bases at V and 5 bases at J, with 11 bases between. CDR3 length: 13 amino acids. The DNA of the CDR3 is TGCAGTGCTAGGTGGGGGTGGGATCAGCCCCAGCATTTT. It yields the protein CSARWGWDQPQHF.

This clonotype appeared many times. The V call is TRBV27, the J call TRBJ1-5; tentatively, D is TRBD1 (5 bases). V was pared by 6 bases and J by 7 bases, with 13 bases between. Per the germline V gene, CDR1 is MNHEY and CDR2 is SMNVEV (reference sequence). This CDR3 contains 13 residues. DNA for the CDR3: TGTGCCAGCAGCCGGACATCCCAACAGCCCCAGCATTTT. It is translated as CASSRTSQQPQHF.

This clonotype came up once. The chain couples TRBV2 to TRBJ2-7; 9 bases agree with TRBD1. This CDR3 has 13 residues. Germline CDR1 and CDR2: SNHLY and FYNNEI. J lost 5 bases, V lost 7 bases, and 6 bases had no gene match. The chain's CDR3 is CASNTGTGNEQYF. CDR3 DNA sequence: TGTGCCAGCAACACCGGGACAGGGAACGAGCAGTACTTC.

This clonotype showed up many times. J is TRBJ2-1 and V is TRBV28; D gene uncertain. CDR1 and CDR2 from the germline V gene are MDHEN and SYDVKM. CDR3 length equals 11 residues. V was cut by 6 bases and J by 3 bases, with 3 bases left in between. CDR3 bases: TGTGCCAGCAGCGACTACAATGAGCAGTTCTTC. The encoded protein is CASSDYNEQFF.

The chain recombines TRBV15 with TRBJ2-1, with D unclear. The germline gives CDR1 LNHNV, CDR2 YYDKDF (reference sequence). The CDR3 length is 11 residues. Between the trimmed V and J ends, which lost 6 bases and 9 bases, there was a span of 9 bases. This CDR3 reads CATRSYAEQFF. The CDR3 coding sequence is TGTGCCACCAGGAGTTATGCTGAGCAGTTCTTC.

This clonotype has ten or more counts. In DNA form, the CDR3 reads TGTGCCAGCAGAAGACCCGCAGGGTCTGGCAATCAGCCCCAGCATTTT. Its translation is CASRRPAGSGNQPQHF. The chain is built from TRBV6-2 or TRBV6-3 and TRBJ1-5, with D possibly matching TRBD1 (5 bases). This CDR3 comprises 16 residues. The V end lost 6 bases, the J end lost 2 bases, and 17 bases lay between the germline ends. Per germline, CDR1 MNHEY and CDR2 SVGEGT.

This clonotype has a count of ten or more. The chain links TRBV5-1 to TRBJ2-7, with 7 positions matching TRBD1. Germline-derived CDR1 and CDR2 are SGHRS and YFSETQ. V trimming: 3 bases; J trimming: 5 bases; junction bases outside the gene matches: 8. This CDR3 has 14 amino acids. CDR3 protein: CASSSGQRDNEQYF. CDR3 coding DNA: TGCGCCAGCAGCTCGGGACAGCGCGACAACGAGCAGTACTTC.

This clonotype was observed once. This chain links TRBV29-1 with TRBJ2-7; tentatively, D is TRBD1 (6 bases). Germline V gives CDR1 SQVTM, CDR2 ANQGSEA. CDR3 length: 14 residues. With 1 base removed from V and 5 bases from J, the gap between germline ends came to 15 bases. The CDR3 DNA follows: TGCAGCGTTGAAGTTGGGGGCACTTACGACGAGCAGTACTTC. Protein: CSVEVGGTYDEQYF.

V is TRBV20-1 and J is TRBJ1-1; tentative D call: TRBD1 (5 bases). V was trimmed by 6 bases and J by 1 base, leaving 12 bases between them. This CDR3 has 13 residues. From germline, CDR1 is DFQATT and CDR2 SNEGSKA (reference sequence). The CDR3 loop reads CSATTGGNTEAFF. The CDR3 DNA reads as TGCAGTGCCACAACAGGAGGGAACACTGAAGCTTTCTTT.

V gene TRBV6-2 or TRBV6-3 combines with J gene TRBJ2-1; D unresolved. The CDR3 loop spans 12 amino acids. From germline, CDR1 is MNHEY and CDR2 SVGEGT. Between the trimmed V and J ends, which lost 2 bases and 8 bases, there was a span of 7 bases. The CDR3: CASSYSWDEQFF. In DNA, the CDR3 is TGTGCCAGCAGTTACAGTTGGGATGAGCAGTTCTTC.

In its sample, this clonotype was seen a few times. J is TRBJ1-1 and V is TRBV2; D may be TRBD1 (5 bases). The germline V gene has CDR1 SNHLY and CDR2 FYNNEI. This CDR3 has 14 amino acids. V lost 2 bases to trimming and J lost 4 bases, with 11 bases between them. The CDR3 loop reads CASSETQGLTEAFF. For the CDR3, the DNA is TGTGCCAGCAGTGAAACCCAGGGACTCACTGAAGCTTTCTTT. The whole variable domain, remainder taken from reference TRBV2 and TRBJ1-1, is EPEVTQTPSHQVTQMGQEVILRCVPISNHLYFYWYRQILGQKVEFLVSFYNNEISEKSEIFDDQFSVERPDGSNFTLKIRSTKLEDSAMYFCASSETQGLTEAFFGQGTRLTVV.

This clonotype was counted at least ten times. The J gene is TRBJ1-1, the V gene TRBV5-1; D unclear. The CDR3 has 16 residues. Germline V lookup: CDR1 SGHRS, CDR2 YFSETQ. V lost 5 bases and J lost 4, with 21 bases in between. In nucleotides, the CDR3 is TGCGCCAGCAGGTATTACCAGGCCGAGAAGGGCACTGAAGCTTTCTTT. It yields the protein CASRYYQAEKGTEAFF. Full variable domain (outside the CDR3, taken from reference TRBV5-1 and TRBJ1-1): KAGVTQTPRYLIKTRGQQVTLSCSPISGHRSVSWYQQTPGQGLQFLFEYFSETQRNKGNFPGRFSGRQFSNSRSEMNVSTLELGDSALYLCASRYYQAEKGTEAFFGQGTRLTVV.

This clonotype was recorded only once. The CDR3 sequence is CASRGTYNSPLHF. The CDR3 DNA is TGTGCCAGCAGAGGGACATATAATTCACCCCTCCACTTT. The chain joins TRBV12-3 or TRBV12-4 to TRBJ1-6; perhaps TRBD1 as D (6 bases). The V and J ends lost 6 bases and 4 bases respectively, with 7 bases between them. The CDR3 extends over 13 amino acids.

The V gene is TRBV7-2, the J gene TRBJ2-7, with 10 bases fitting TRBD1. The germline CDR1 and CDR2 sequences are SGHTA and FQGNSA. Trimming removed 1 base from V and 6 bases from J; junction bases left unmatched: 3. The CDR3 runs to 14 residues. The CDR3 coding sequence is TGTGCCAGCAGCTTAGTGGGGACAGGGGTCGAGCAGTACTTC. Its translation is CASSLVGTGVEQYF.

J is TRBJ1-5 and V is TRBV20-1, with TRBD1 matching over 7 bases. V trimming: 3 bases; J trimming: 4 bases; junction bases outside the gene matches: 6. The CDR3 extends over 14 amino acids. Germline CDR1 is DFQATT and CDR2 is SNEGSKA (reference sequence). CDR3 DNA sequence: TGCAGTGCTAGGGGACAGCGGCAAAATCAGCCCCAGCATTTT. It is translated as CSARGQRQNQPQHF.

This clonotype was found many times. The gene calls are TRBV24-1 and TRBJ2-7; tentative D call: TRBD1 (6 bases). CDR1 is KGHDR and CDR2 is SFDVKD in the germline V gene. This CDR3 spans 13 amino acids. Trimming removed 9 bases at V and 1 base at J, with 12 bases between. The CDR3 here is CATEDSFSYEQYF. The CDR3 DNA sequence: TGTGCCACCGAGGACAGTTTTTCCTACGAGCAGTACTTC.

The chain couples TRBV29-1 to TRBJ2-7; TRBD1 agrees at 7 bases. The ends lost 6 bases at V and 4 bases at J; junction bases unmatched: 9. The germline gives CDR1 SQVTM, CDR2 ANQGSEA. The CDR3 covers 13 residues. CDR3 protein: CSVDPGQIYEQYF. CDR3 coding DNA: TGCAGCGTCGACCCGGGACAGATTTACGAGCAGTACTTC.

This clonotype was counted ten times or more. The chain joins TRBV9 to TRBJ1-5; perhaps TRBD1 as D (6 bases). Looked up from germline, CDR1 is SGDLS and CDR2 is YYNGEE. The CDR3 runs to 15 residues. Trimming left V 0 bases short and J 5 bases short, with 12 bases between. CDR3 nucleotide sequence: TGTGCCAGCAGCGTAGCTCCTTCAGGGGATCAGCCCCAGCATTTT. Translated, it gives CASSVAPSGDQPQHF.

CDR3 in DNA: TGCAGTGCCGGCGGGACAAATAGCAATCAGCCCCAGCATTTT. Translation gives CSAGGTNSNQPQHF. V and J are TRBV20-1 and TRBJ1-5; possible D gene TRBD1, 6 bases. CDR1 DFQATT and CDR2 SNEGSKA come from the germline V gene (reference sequence). CDR3 size: 14 residues. With 6 bases removed from V and 0 bases from J, the gap between germline ends came to 12 bases.

Only a few counts were recorded for this clonotype. The genes are TRBV15 and TRBJ1-2, with D possibly being TRBD1 (5 bases). Germline CDR1 and CDR2: LNHNV and YYDKDF (reference sequence). Trimming took 6 bases from V and 4 from J, leaving 9 bases between them. The CDR3 totals 12 residues. The CDR3, as DNA: TGTGCCACCAGTGTCCAGGGCTATGGCTACACCTTC. Its translation is CATSVQGYGYTF.

As for this clonotype: A much larger clone differs by one base, so this may be a read error. The final CDR3 position lacks the conserved phenylalanine or tryptophan, pointing to a likely read error. V gene TRBV5-4 combines with J gene TRBJ1-1; D unclear. The V end was cut by 1 base, the J end by 5 bases, with 12 bases between. The CDR3 consists of 14 residues. In germline, CDR1 is SGHNT, CDR2 YYREEE (reference sequence). CDR3 sequence reads: CASSLLSSGTEAFL. DNA for the CDR3: TGTGCCAGCAGCTTGTTATCCAGCGGGACTGAAGCTTTCCTT.